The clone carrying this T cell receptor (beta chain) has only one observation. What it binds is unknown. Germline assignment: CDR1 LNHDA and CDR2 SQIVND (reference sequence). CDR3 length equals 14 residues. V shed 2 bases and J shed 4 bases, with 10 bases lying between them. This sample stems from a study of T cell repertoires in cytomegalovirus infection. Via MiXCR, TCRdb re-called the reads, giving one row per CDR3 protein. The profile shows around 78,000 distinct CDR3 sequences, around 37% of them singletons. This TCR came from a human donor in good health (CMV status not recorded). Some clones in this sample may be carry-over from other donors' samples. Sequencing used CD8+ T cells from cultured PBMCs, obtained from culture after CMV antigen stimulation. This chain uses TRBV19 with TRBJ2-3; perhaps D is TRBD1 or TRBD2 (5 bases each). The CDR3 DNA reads TGTGCCAGTAGTATATGGGGGAGCCCAGATACGCAGTATTTT. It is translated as CASSIWGSPDTQYF.